The 14 T cell receptor beta chains below were found in one sample sequenced in a study of human T cells and chemical hapten exposure. Sample time point: pre-sensitization, week 0. Documented treatment: therapeutic diphenylcyclopropenone sensitization with weekly scalp DPC. Each CDR3 protein gets one entry after TCRdb re-called the RACE reads with MiXCR. This table holds 85,000 to 90,000 distinct CDR3 sequences, around 9.6% found once. This material consisted of whole blood, taken in connection with sensitization to the hapten diphenylcyclopropenone (DPC). The receptors originated from a middle-aged woman with alopecia areata. Some clones in this sample may be carry-over from other donors' samples.

This clonotype came up many times. This chain joins TRBV30 and TRBJ2-4; D is uncertain. CDR1 and CDR2 (germline): GTSNPN, SVGIG (reference sequence). The CDR3 has 11 amino acids. Deletions cut 4 bases from V and 8 bases from J, with 9 bases between. CDR3 sequence: CAWTVGHIQYF. The CDR3 DNA reads TGTGCCTGGACCGTCGGGCACATTCAGTACTTC. The full variable domain, in which reference TRBV30 and TRBJ2-4 provide the parts outside the CDR3, is SQTIHQWPATLVQPVGSPLSLECTVEGTSNPNLYWYRQAAGRGLQLLFYSVGIGQISSEVPQNLSASRPQDRQFILSSKKLLLSDSGFYLCAWTVGHIQYFGAGTRLSVL.

This clonotype appeared many times. This chain connects TRBV12-3 or TRBV12-4 to TRBJ2-3; the match to TRBD2 covers 8 bases. J was trimmed by 5 bases and V by 2 bases; bases with no gene match: 3. The CDR3 is 14 residues long. CDR3 DNA sequence: TGTGCCAGCAGTTTAAACAGCGGGAGAGATACGCAGTATTTT. Protein sequence: CASSLNSGRDTQYF.

This chain links TRBV25-1 with TRBJ1-6, with D perhaps TRBD1 (5 bases). The CDR3 spans 15 residues. Germline V lookup: CDR1 MGHDK, CDR2 SYGVNS. V was cut by 3 bases and J by 6 bases, with 12 bases left in between. CDR3 residues: CASSDPDSTNSPLHF. CDR3 DNA sequence: TGTGCCAGCAGTGACCCCGACAGCACTAATTCACCCCTCCACTTT.

This clonotype came up many times. J is TRBJ2-7 and V is TRBV6-2 or TRBV6-3; 7 positions agree with TRBD1. The CDR3 runs to 13 residues. J gave up 5 bases and V 6 bases, and 7 bases lay outside the gene matches. CDR1 is MNHEY and CDR2 is SVGEGT in the germline V gene. The chain's CDR3 is CASRDRNQNEQYF. The DNA of the CDR3 is TGTGCCAGCAGGGACAGGAATCAGAACGAGCAGTACTTC.

The rearrangement joins TRBV5-1 to TRBJ1-1, with D possibly matching TRBD1 (5 bases). The CDR3 is 15 residues long. V gave up 4 bases and J gave up 0 bases, with 13 bases separating them. Germline V gene sequence: CDR1 SGHRS, CDR2 YFSETQ. CDR3 sequence reads: CASSRGGPLNTEAFF. CDR3 coding DNA: TGCGCCAGCAGCCGCGGGGGACCTTTGAACACTGAAGCTTTCTTT.

The J gene is TRBJ2-1, the V gene TRBV24-1; unclear D gene. V was shortened by 8 bases and J by 12 bases, with 16 bases between the two germline ends. The V gene's germline CDR1 is KGHDR and CDR2 SFDVKD. This CDR3 has 12 residues. CDR3 in amino acids: CATIAPWDVQFF. The CDR3 nucleotides are TGTGCCACCATCGCCCCATGGGATGTGCAGTTCTTC.

The sample holds many counts of this clonotype. The chain has TRBV12-3 or TRBV12-4 and TRBJ1-2, with a tentative D call TRBD1 (6 bases). The germline V and J ends were trimmed by 5 bases and 7 bases, with 17 bases remaining between them. The CDR3 runs 14 residues. CDR3 region: CASSRETGTGGYTF. CDR3 DNA: TGTGCCAGCAGTCGGGAGACAGGAACGGGTGGCTACACCTTC.

There are many counts of this clonotype. The chain employs TRBV5-1 and TRBJ2-1, with D uncertain. The CDR3 has 12 amino acids. The V end lost 3 bases, the J end lost 7 bases, and 8 bases lay between the germline ends. Per germline, CDR1 SGHRS and CDR2 YFSETQ. CDR3 DNA sequence: TGCGCCAGCAGCTACCTGGGGAATGAGCAGTTCTTC. Translated, it gives CASSYLGNEQFF.

This clonotype was detected ten times or more. The chain has TRBV6-6 and TRBJ1-6; no firm D call. Trimming took 7 bases from V and 0 from J, leaving 10 bases between them. Germline V CDR1 and CDR2: MNHNY, SVGAGI (reference sequence). The CDR3 totals 15 residues. The CDR3 region is CASTAGSSYNSPLHF. CDR3 DNA sequence: TGTGCCAGCACTGCGGGCAGCTCCTATAATTCACCCCTCCACTTT.

Remarks on this clonotype: A single base separates this from a much larger clone, so it may be a read error. The rearrangement joins TRBV25-1 to TRBJ1-2, with TRBD1 as a possible D gene (5 bases). The CDR3 loop spans 14 amino acids. CDR1 MGHDK and CDR2 SYGVNS come from the germline V gene. V gave up 7 bases and J gave up 4 bases, with 16 bases separating them. For the CDR3, the DNA is TGTGCCAGCACCATGAGGCAGGGCCGCTATGGCTACACCTTC. It codes for CASTMRQGRYGYTF.

In this sample, this clonotype turned up many times. V gene TRBV6-5 combines with J gene TRBJ2-7; D is possibly TRBD1 or TRBD2 (5 bases each). The CDR3 has 13 residues. Deletions cut 7 bases from V and 0 bases from J, with 10 bases between. Germline V gene sequence: CDR1 MNHEY, CDR2 SVGAGI. CDR3 nucleotide sequence: TGTGCCAGCATAGGGACGGACTCCTACGAGCAGTACTTC. Protein: CASIGTDSYEQYF.

This clonotype has at least ten counts. The rearrangement joins TRBV9 to TRBJ2-5; D perhaps matches TRBD1 (5 bases). Trimming removed 3 bases at V and 7 bases at J, with 13 bases between. Germline V CDR1 and CDR2: SGDLS, YYNGEE. This CDR3 is 13 amino acids long. CDR3 nucleotides: TGTGCCAGCAGCGCTAGGGGTTTGGGGACCCAGTACTTC. Amino acid sequence: CASSARGLGTQYF. Full variable domain (rest looked up from reference TRBV9 and TRBJ2-5): DSGVTQTPKHLITATGQRVTLRCSPRSGDLSVYWYQQSLDQGLQFLIQYYNGEERAKGNILERFSAQQFPDLHSELNLSSLELGDSALYFCASSARGLGTQYFGPGTRLLVL.

This clonotype was counted between two and nine times. The genes are TRBV20-1 and TRBJ1-3; unclear D gene. The CDR3 consists of 14 residues. Trimming took off 4 bases at V and 4 bases at J, with 14 bases between the two ends. CDR1 and CDR2 (germline): DFQATT, SNEGSKA (reference sequence). The CDR3 protein is CSAKDALRGNTIYF. The CDR3, as DNA: TGCAGTGCTAAAGACGCGTTGAGGGGAAACACCATATATTTT.

As to this clonotype: This clone may be a read error of a much larger clone one base away. The CDR3 DNA is TGTGCCAGCAGCACCCCTCAGTGGCGGGGGGGCGAGAGAGAGACCCAGTGCTTC. Translating gives CASSTPQWRGGERETQCF. The chain links TRBV13 to TRBJ2-5; 9 nucleotides match TRBD2. CDR3 length: 18 amino acids. Germline V gene lookup returns CDR1 PRHDT and CDR2 FYEKMQ (reference sequence). Based on the CDR3 plus reference TRBV13 and TRBJ2-5, the full variable domain is AAGVIQSPRHLIKEKRETATLKCYPIPRHDTVYWYQQGPGQDPQFLISFYEKMQSDKGSIPDRFSAQQFSDYHSELNMSSLELGDSALYFCASSTPQWRGGERETQCFGPGTRLLVL.